This entry lists 10 T cell receptor beta chains sequenced from one sample in a study of cytomegalovirus exposure and HLA in healthy donors (dated by TCRdb to the late 2010s). Library creation used the immunoSEQ multiplex PCR assay. For the multiplex PCR, a mixture combining 60 forward primers for TCR Vbeta segments and 13 reverse primers for TCR Jbeta segments was used. TCRdb mirrors the immuneACCESS table, restricted to in-frame sequences. Some clones are absent from its copies; in checked studies, under half trace to an unresolved V gene, and the reason for the others is unknown. The sample table shows approximately 190,000 clones, and roughly 80% are seen once. The ten largest clones add up to around 3.9% of the sample. Sequencing was carried out using PBMCs. The source of these receptors is a man in his forties or fifties in good health and CMV-seronegative.

CDR3 protein: CASSWERGGGRETQYF. The CDR3, as DNA: TGTGCCAGCAGCTGGGAGCGGGGGGGCGGGCGAGAGACCCAGTACTTC. The rearrangement joins TRBV7-2 to TRBJ2-5; 10 bases agree with TRBD2. V lost 4 bases and J lost 4; bases outside the gene matches: 9. Germline V gene sequence: CDR1 SGHTA, CDR2 FQGNSA. CDR3 length equals 16 residues. The whole variable domain, filled in from reference TRBV7-2 and TRBJ2-5, reads GAGVSQSPSNKVTEKGKDVELRCDPISGHTALYWYRQSLGQGLEFLIYFQGNSAPDKSGLPSDRFSAERTGGSVSTLTIQRTQQEDSAVYLCASSWERGGGRETQYFGPGTRLLVL.

This clone is a singleton in its sample. V usage is TRBV7-2 and J usage is TRBJ1-2; 8 positions agree with TRBD1. The J segment lost 8 bases and the V segment lost 5 bases, leaving 7 bases of the junction unmatched. The CDR3 extends over 13 amino acids. Germline-derived CDR1 and CDR2 are SGHTA and FQGNSA. The DNA of the CDR3 is TGTGCCAGCAGCCTAGGACAGGGAGACGGCTACACCTTC. Translating it yields CASSLGQGDGYTF.

This clone has only one observation. The J gene is TRBJ1-4, the V gene TRBV5-6; D not resolved. The germline gives CDR1 SGHDT, CDR2 YYEEEE. Trimming took off 3 bases at V and 6 bases at J, with 12 bases between the two ends. The CDR3 length is 14 residues. The CDR3 loop reads CASSSSGKYEKLFF. CDR3 sequence (DNA): TGTGCCAGCAGCTCATCGGGGAAGTATGAAAAACTGTTTTTT. Full variable domain (remainder filled in from reference TRBV5-6 and TRBJ1-4): DAGVTQSPTHLIKTRGQQVTLRCSPKSGHDTVSWYQQALGQGPQFIFQYYEEEERQRGNFPDRFSGHQFPNYSSELNVNALLLGDSALYLCASSSSGKYEKLFFGSGTQLSVL.

The chain links TRBV30 to TRBJ2-2; TRBD1 might be the D (6 bases). Germline CDR1 reads GTSNPN; CDR2 reads SVGIG (reference sequence). Trimming took off 5 bases at V and 0 bases at J, with 7 bases between the two ends. The CDR3 runs to 13 residues. The CDR3 DNA is TGTGCCTGGGGACAGACGAACACCGGGGAGCTGTTTTTT. This encodes CAWGQTNTGELFF.

The chain has TRBV7-2 and TRBJ1-2, with D perhaps TRBD1 (6 bases). CDR3 length: 13 residues. CDR1 is SGHTA and CDR2 is FQGNSA in the germline V gene. V was clipped by 5 bases and J by 5 bases, with 12 bases between them. CDR3 DNA sequence: TGTGCCAGCAGCCCGAGGACAGATTATGGCTACACCTTC. This codes for CASSPRTDYGYTF.

The rearrangement uses TRBV9 and TRBJ1-2; D is perhaps TRBD1 (5 bases). V dropped 8 bases and J dropped 7 bases, with 15 bases sitting between them. The CDR3 is made up of 12 amino acids. Per germline, CDR1 SGDLS and CDR2 YYNGEE. CDR3 DNA sequence: TGTGCCAGTGGGGGGGAGGGGTTTGGCTACACCTTC. It translates to CASGGEGFGYTF.

V gene TRBV7-8 combines with J gene TRBJ2-5; perhaps TRBD1 as D (5 bases). The CDR3 loop spans 15 amino acids. Trimming removed 4 bases from V and 5 bases from J, with 17 bases in between. Germline CDR1 reads SGHVS; CDR2 reads FQNEAQ. The CDR3 region is CASSYRVSGMETQYF. In DNA, the CDR3 is TGTGCCAGCAGCTACCGTGTATCAGGGATGGAGACCCAGTACTTC.

The rearrangement links TRBV7-9 to TRBJ1-5; TRBD1 matches 9 bases. The junction had 7 bases not matched to a gene; V was cut back by 3 bases and J by 7 bases. This CDR3 has 15 residues. Germline-derived CDR1 and CDR2 are SEHNR and FQNEAQ (reference sequence). DNA of the CDR3: TGTGCCAGCAGCTTGGGACAGGGTATAGGGCAGCCCCAGCATTTT. Its translation is CASSLGQGIGQPQHF.

The table lists this clone with a few counts. The J gene is TRBJ2-1, the V gene TRBV9, with 11 bases identical to TRBD2. This CDR3 has 16 residues. Germline assignment: CDR1 SGDLS and CDR2 YYNGEE. The V and J ends lost 0 bases and 3 bases, in that order; junction bases with no gene match: 2. The CDR3 protein is CASSVATSGGYNEQFF. The DNA of the CDR3 is TGTGCCAGCAGCGTAGCCACTAGCGGGGGCTACAATGAGCAGTTCTTC.

This clone was counted a single time. The rearrangement joins TRBV11-2 to TRBJ2-2, with 7 nucleotides matching TRBD1. The germline V gene encodes CDR1 SGHAT and CDR2 FQNNGV. The CDR3 runs to 15 residues. The J segment lost 6 bases and the V segment lost 2 bases, leaving 6 bases of the junction unmatched. The CDR3 DNA is TGTGCCAGCAGCTTAAGGACAGGTCAATCCGGGGAGCTGTTTTTT. As protein: CASSLRTGQSGELFF.